The TCR beta chain under discussion was sequenced for a study of blood T cell repertoires in COVID-19. Study background: Researchers got acute and convalescent COVID-19 samples from the United States, Italy and Spain. PBMCs, B-cell-depleted T cells, or T cells were the source of the cDNA or gDNA that made up the material.

Cohorts were assigned according to the clinical history that participants reported. The recovered donors of Cohort 3 showed two negative PCRs, clearance, or symptom resolution. Only in-frame clones appear in the TCRdb table, and some are missing; sequencing was by immunoSEQ multiplex PCR. The repertoire has roughly 170,000 clones, approximately 82% of them found once; the top ten carry 4.4%. The V gene end was trimmed by 6 bases and the J gene end by 4 bases; junction bases not matched to a gene: 15. This CDR3 is built from 16 residues. Germline lookup yields CDR1 SGHRS and CDR2 YFSETQ. The sequenced material came from PBMCs or T cells enriched from blood (not recorded which). V is TRBV5-1 and J is TRBJ1-2; 7 bases line up with TRBD1. The clonotype originates from a woman in her fifties or sixties who had recovered from COVID-19. In DNA form, the CDR3 reads TGCGCCAGCACCCCGGACAGGACCCTCTCCAGCTATGGCTACACCTTC. Its protein is CASTPDRTLSSYGYTF.